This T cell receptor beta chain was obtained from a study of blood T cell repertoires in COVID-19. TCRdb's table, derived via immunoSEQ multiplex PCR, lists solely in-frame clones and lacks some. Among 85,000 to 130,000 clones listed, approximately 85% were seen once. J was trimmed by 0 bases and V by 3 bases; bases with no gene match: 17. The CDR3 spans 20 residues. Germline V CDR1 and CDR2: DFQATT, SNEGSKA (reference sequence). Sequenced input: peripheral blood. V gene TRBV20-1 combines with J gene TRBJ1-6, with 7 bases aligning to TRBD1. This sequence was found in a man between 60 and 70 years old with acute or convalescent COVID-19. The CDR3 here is CSASPPGLGQSDSYNSPLHF. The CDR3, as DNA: TGCAGTGCTAGTCCCCCCGGCCTGGGACAGTCTGACTCCTATAATTCACCCCTCCACTTT.